A single sample is the source of the 21 T cell receptor beta chains below, sequenced in a study of OX40 agonist ivuxolimab in advanced cancers. This table comes from immunoSEQ multiplex PCR, and its TCRdb copy is limited to in-frame clones, with some not included. The data hold about 94,000 clones, with under 95% observed a single time. The sample was CD4+ or CD8+ T cells sorted from blood, taken in a trial of the OX40 agonist ivuxolimab. Receptors originate from an adult with an advanced solid tumor such as melanoma, head and neck, liver or kidney cancer.

The chain has TRBV5-1 and TRBJ2-7; 10 bases match TRBD1. V trimming: 4 bases; J trimming: 5 bases; junction bases outside the gene matches: 6. CDR3 size: 14 residues. Germline values: CDR1 SGHRS, CDR2 YFSETQ. The CDR3 nucleotides read TGCGCCAGCAGCCATGACAGGGGGCGCGACGAGCAGTACTTC. Translated, it gives CASSHDRGRDEQYF.

The chain carries TRBV5-1 and TRBJ2-6; D remains ambiguous. Between the trimmed V and J ends, which lost 4 bases and 4 bases, there was a span of 15 bases. CDR1 SGHRS and CDR2 YFSETQ come from the germline V gene. CDR3 length: 16 amino acids. The CDR3 DNA sequence: TGCGCCAGCAGCCCCGACACACCTCTAGGGGCCAACGTCCTGACTTTC. Translation gives CASSPDTPLGANVLTF.

The CDR3 here is CASSLYGTSGSQWEQFF. The CDR3 nucleotides read TGTGCCAGCAGCTTATACGGGACTAGCGGGAGTCAATGGGAGCAGTTCTTC. The chain couples TRBV7-9 to TRBJ2-1, with 14 nucleotides matching TRBD2. V gave up 2 bases and J gave up 10 bases; unmatched junction bases: 10. Germline lookup yields CDR1 SEHNR and CDR2 FQNEAQ (reference sequence). The CDR3 runs 17 residues.

V is TRBV5-6 and J is TRBJ2-2; D possibly corresponds to TRBD2 (6 bases). CDR1 is SGHDT, CDR2 YYEEEE, per germline. This CDR3 has 15 residues. Trimming removed 3 bases from V and 7 bases from J, with 16 bases in between. The CDR3 DNA reads TGTGCCAGCAGCTCGGGACTGCCGGCGGACGGGGAGCTGTTTTTT. Encoded protein: CASSSGLPADGELFF.

The chain links TRBV5-4 to TRBJ2-7; 9 bases are shared with TRBD1. The V segment lost 1 base and the J segment 6 bases; nucleotides outside the gene matches: 5. CDR1 and CDR2 from the germline V gene are SGHNT and YYREEE (reference sequence). This CDR3 comprises 14 residues. DNA for the CDR3: TGTGCCAGCAGCTTGAGGACAGGGGCGTCCGAGCAGTACTTC. It yields the protein CASSLRTGASEQYF. The full variable domain, completed using reference TRBV5-4 and TRBJ2-7, is ETGVTQSPTHLIKTRGQQVTLRCSSQSGHNTVSWYQQALGQGPQFIFQYYREEENGRGNFPPRFSGLQFPNYSSELNVNALELDDSALYLCASSLRTGASEQYFGPGTRLTVT.

This chain joins TRBV11-3 and TRBJ2-7; D possibly corresponds to TRBD1 (7 bases). The CDR3 covers 16 residues. Germline loops: CDR1 SGHNT, CDR2 YENEEA. Between the trimmed V and J ends, which lost 5 bases and 2 bases, there was a span of 19 bases. CDR3 in DNA: TGTGCCAGCAGCAGGCCCGACAGGGAGGAGCCCTACGAGCAGTACTTC. Translated, it gives CASSRPDREEPYEQYF.

Here the CDR3 reads CASSSPTESTDTQYF. The CDR3 DNA follows: TGTGCCAGCAGCTCCCCGACGGAGAGCACAGATACGCAGTATTTT. The chain uses TRBV7-3 and TRBJ2-3, with D unclear. CDR3 size: 15 residues. V shed 4 bases and J shed 0 bases, with 11 bases lying between them. Germline CDR1 and CDR2: SGHTA and FQGTGA.

The V call is TRBV10-3, the J call TRBJ2-3; D is unclear. CDR3 length equals 12 residues. V shed 5 bases and J shed 6 bases, with 9 bases lying between them. Germline values: CDR1 ENHRY, CDR2 SYGVKD. In nucleotides, the CDR3 is TGTGCCATCAGTCTCGGTATGGATACGCAGTATTTT. Translated, it gives CAISLGMDTQYF.

The chain uses TRBV5-3 and TRBJ2-7; 7 nucleotides agree with TRBD1. TRBV5-3 is given ORF status, its function remaining uncertain. The V segment lost 0 bases and the J segment 7 bases; nucleotides outside the gene matches: 10. This CDR3 has 15 residues. This CDR3 reads CARSLEGDRVEEQYF. The CDR3 DNA reads TGTGCCAGAAGCTTGGAGGGTGACAGGGTCGAGGAGCAGTACTTC.

In its sample, this clone was seen once. The rearrangement uses TRBV4-3 and TRBJ2-3; TRBD2 matches 12 bases. Germline V gene data show CDR1 as LGHNA and CDR2 as YSLEER. The ends lost 1 base at V and 6 bases at J; junction bases unmatched: 2. The CDR3 runs to 15 residues. Written as DNA, the CDR3 is TGCGCCAGCAGCCAAGGACTAGCGGGGGTTGATACGCAGTATTTT. This codes for CASSQGLAGVDTQYF.

CDR3 in DNA: TGTGCCAGCAGCGCCACCGGGACAGGGGCCCCTGAAGCTTTCTTT. Protein product: CASSATGTGAPEAFF. V usage is TRBV9 and J usage is TRBJ1-1; the match to TRBD1 covers 10 bases. The CDR3 extends over 15 amino acids. The germline CDR1 and CDR2 sequences are SGDLS and YYNGEE. V lost 3 bases, J lost 6 bases, and 8 bases stayed unmatched.

The chain recombines TRBV29-1 with TRBJ1-3; D not certain. This CDR3 has 12 amino acids. The germline V gene has CDR1 SQVTM and CDR2 ANQGSEA. V was clipped by 6 bases and J by 1 base, with 7 bases between them. CDR3 amino acids: CSVTESGNTIYF. DNA of the CDR3: TGCAGCGTAACGGAGTCTGGAAACACCATATATTTT.

The CDR3 spells CAWRGAGETQYF. The CDR3 nucleotides are TGTGCCTGGAGGGGGGCGGGAGAGACCCAGTACTTC. V usage is TRBV30 and J usage is TRBJ2-5; D perhaps matches TRBD1 (6 bases). The CDR3 sequence is 12 residues long. Looked up from germline, CDR1 is GTSNPN and CDR2 is SVGIG (reference sequence). The V end was cut by 3 bases, the J end by 4 bases, with 9 bases between.

This clone was observed a single time. The J gene is TRBJ1-2, the V gene TRBV2, with 10 positions matching TRBD1. Germline trimming cut 7 bases from V and 5 bases from J; bases unmatched to any gene: 16. CDR3 length equals 17 residues. CDR1 is SNHLY and CDR2 is FYNNEI in the germline V gene. CDR3 protein: CASKRGGGTGAGYGYTF. In DNA, the CDR3 is TGTGCCAGCAAACGAGGGGGAGGGACAGGGGCCGGATATGGCTACACCTTC.

The chain recombines TRBV2 with TRBJ1-1, with D possibly TRBD1 on 6 matching bases. Trimming removed 7 bases at V and 2 bases at J, with 14 bases between. The CDR3 has 14 amino acids. Germline assignment: CDR1 SNHLY and CDR2 FYNNEI. The CDR3 nucleotides are TGTGCCAGCACGGGGGCTCGAGGTAACACTGAAGCTTTCTTT. It translates to CASTGARGNTEAFF.

The chain carries TRBV19 and TRBJ2-6; D gene ambiguous. Germline V gene sequence: CDR1 LNHDA, CDR2 SQIVND (reference sequence). The CDR3 has 16 amino acids. V gave up 3 bases and J gave up 0 bases, with 9 bases separating them. The CDR3 bases are TGTGCCAGTAGTATCTCTGCAGGCTCTGGGGCCAACGTCCTGACTTTC. Encoded protein: CASSISAGSGANVLTF.

The chain couples TRBV7-2 to TRBJ2-7, with D possibly called TRBD1 or TRBD2 (5 bases each). Trimming took off 4 bases at V and 2 bases at J, with 15 bases between the two ends. CDR3 size: 15 residues. Per the germline V gene, CDR1 is SGHTA and CDR2 is FQGNSA. As DNA, the CDR3 is TGTGCCAGCAGCTCCTTCGGGGCCGCCCCCTACGAGCAGTACTTC. Translating it yields CASSSFGAAPYEQYF.

Comments on this clone: Germline is not matched at one junction end, which may reflect a read error. V gene TRBV18 combines with J gene TRBJ2-7; no definite D call. Germline lookup yields CDR1 KGHSH and CDR2 LQKENI. The CDR3 contains 11 residues. The CDR3 here is CASSPVWAGHF. The CDR3 nucleotides are TGTGCCAGCTCACCAGTGTGGGCTGGCCACTTC.

The chain combines TRBV30 with TRBJ2-1; no clear D. Germline V gene data show CDR1 as GTSNPN and CDR2 as SVGIG (reference sequence). V lost 1 base, J lost 4 bases, and 2 bases lay in between. CDR3 length: 11 residues. CDR3: CAWSGYNEQFF. The CDR3 region has the DNA TGTGCCTGGAGTGGTTACAATGAGCAGTTCTTC. The whole variable domain, remainder taken from reference TRBV30 and TRBJ2-1, is SQTIHQWPATLVQPVGSPLSLECTVEGTSNPNLYWYRQAAGRGLQLLFYSVGIGQISSEVPQNLSASRPQDRQFILSSKKLLLSDSGFYLCAWSGYNEQFFGPGTRLTVL.

The chain employs TRBV6-6 and TRBJ2-1; 10 bases are shared with TRBD2. With V trimmed by 6 bases and J by 5 bases, 10 bases remained unmatched. Germline V gives CDR1 MNHNY, CDR2 SVGAGI (reference sequence). The CDR3 consists of 16 residues. The CDR3 reads CASRDIAGGNDNEQFF. The CDR3 DNA reads as TGTGCCAGCAGGGATATAGCGGGAGGTAATGACAATGAGCAGTTCTTC.

The chain has TRBV6-5 and TRBJ2-7, with D perhaps TRBD1 (5 bases). This CDR3 is built from 15 residues. Germline CDR1 and CDR2: MNHEY and SVGAGI. The V gene lost 1 base and the J gene lost 2 bases, with 12 bases spanning the gap. CDR3: CASSYWGRSPYEQYF. As DNA, the CDR3 is TGTGCCAGCAGTTACTGGGGCAGGTCCCCCTACGAGCAGTACTTC.